The 23 T cell receptor beta chains presented below share a single source sample, sequenced in a study of identical twins. A single record per CDR3 protein comes from TCRdb applying MiXCR to the 5' RACE reads. The data contain approximately 630,000 distinct CDR3 sequences, just over 7% of them seen just once; the ten biggest clones take up roughly 1.6%. These data were likewise used in another study, on yellow fever vaccine responses in identical twins.

Sequencing used PBMCs. The source is a woman between 18 and 29 years old in good health.

This sequence joins TRBV28 and TRBJ2-2; D is ambiguous. Germline CDR1 is MDHEN and CDR2 is SYDVKM. Trimming took 5 bases from V and 4 from J, leaving 11 bases between them. The CDR3 is 14 residues long. CDR3 amino acids: CASSPYLGTGELFF. CDR3 in DNA: TGTGCCAGCAGTCCATACCTCGGCACCGGGGAGCTGTTTTTT.

J is TRBJ2-7 and V is TRBV20-1; the D call may be TRBD1 or TRBD2 (5 bases each). Between the trimmed V and J ends, which lost 0 bases and 3 bases, there was a span of 12 bases. The CDR3 is 14 residues long. Germline CDR1 is DFQATT and CDR2 is SNEGSKA (reference sequence). CDR3 nucleotide sequence: TGCAGTGCTAGAGACCGGGACCGTTACTACGAGCAGTACGTC. It encodes CSARDRDRYYEQYV.

This clonotype came up many times. V and J are TRBV20-1 and TRBJ2-5; no firm D call. The germline CDR1 and CDR2 sequences are DFQATT and SNEGSKA (reference sequence). V lost 3 bases, J lost 0 bases, and 8 bases lay in between. This CDR3 has 13 residues. The CDR3 DNA reads TGCAGTGCTAGTGGCCAGTACCAAGAGACCCAGTACTTC. It yields the protein CSASGQYQETQYF.

The table lists this clonotype with many counts. J is TRBJ2-2 and V is TRBV2; the D gene is possibly TRBD2 (5 bases). The length of the CDR3 is 14 residues. Germline loops: CDR1 SNHLY, CDR2 FYNNEI. Trimming shortened V by 8 bases and J by 1 base, and 11 bases separated the two germline ends. The chain's CDR3 is CASGVRGNTGELFF. The CDR3 DNA sequence: TGTGCCAGCGGGGTCCGGGGGAACACCGGGGAGCTGTTTTTT.

This chain links TRBV20-1 with TRBJ2-2; D not resolved. CDR1 DFQATT and CDR2 SNEGSKA come from the germline V gene (reference sequence). V was shortened by 6 bases and J by 6 bases, with 8 bases between the two germline ends. The CDR3 length is 11 residues. CDR3 in amino acids: CSAARSGELFF. In nucleotides, the CDR3 is TGCAGTGCAGCCCGCTCCGGGGAGCTGTTTTTT.

This chain joins TRBV13 and TRBJ2-5; possibly TRBD2 for D (5 bases). Germline CDR1 and CDR2: PRHDT and FYEKMQ (reference sequence). The CDR3 contains 15 residues. Trimming cost V 0 bases and J 4 bases, with 12 bases left between them. The DNA of the CDR3 is TGTGCCAGCAGCTTAGGCCTAGACGAGGGAGAGACCCAGTACTTC. Translated, it gives CASSLGLDEGETQYF.

Concerning this clonotype: The junction departs from the called germline gene at one end, perhaps through a read error. V is TRBV7-8 and J is TRBJ2-5; TRBD1 agrees at 7 bases. Germline V gene lookup returns CDR1 SGHVS and CDR2 FQNEAQ. The length of the CDR3 is 14 residues. In nucleotides, the CDR3 is TGTGCCAGCATCTTATACAGGGGCCAAGAGACCCAGTACTTC. It is translated as CASILYRGQETQYF.

This clonotype was counted many times. The chain combines TRBV29-1 with TRBJ1-2, with D perhaps TRBD1 (5 bases). The length of the CDR3 is 12 residues. Trimming cost V 4 bases and J 2 bases, with 8 bases left between them. Germline CDR1 and CDR2: SQVTM and ANQGSEA. DNA for the CDR3: TGCAGCGTTGTTGGACAAAACTATGGCTACACCTTC. It encodes CSVVGQNYGYTF.

The genes are TRBV29-1 and TRBJ2-7; tentative D call: TRBD2 (6 bases). CDR3 size: 11 residues. Germline values: CDR1 SQVTM, CDR2 ANQGSEA. V was clipped by 7 bases and J by 3 bases, with 10 bases between them. As DNA, the CDR3 is TGCAGCGCCGCGGGGTTCTACGAGCAGTACTTC. Its protein product is CSAAGFYEQYF.

The chain combines TRBV12-5 with TRBJ2-1, with 7 bases identical to TRBD1. The germline CDR1 and CDR2 sequences are LGHNT and FRNRAP. Germline trimming cut 1 base from V and 1 base from J; bases unmatched to any gene: 10. The CDR3 consists of 18 residues. In nucleotides, the CDR3 is TGTGCTAGTGGTTTGGCCCTACAGGGGAGAGGATCCTACAATGAGCAGTTCTTC. Its translation is CASGLALQGRGSYNEQFF. Looking up the rest from reference TRBV12-5 and TRBJ2-1 gives the full variable domain: DARVTQTPRHKVTEMGQEVTMRCQPILGHNTVFWYRQTMMQGLELLAYFRNRAPLDDSGMPKDRFSAEMPDATLATLKIQPSEPRDSAVYFCASGLALQGRGSYNEQFFGPGTRLTVL.

This clonotype was observed many times. The genes are TRBV29-1 and TRBJ2-1; 10 positions match TRBD1. CDR3 size: 14 residues. The germline CDR1 and CDR2 sequences are SQVTM and ANQGSEA. V lost 7 bases and J lost 3; bases outside the gene matches: 6. The CDR3 DNA is TGCAGCGCCAACCGGGACAGGGGCTACAATGAGCAGTTCTTC. This codes for CSANRDRGYNEQFF.

The J gene is TRBJ2-3, the V gene TRBV6-4; 8 bases fit TRBD2. The V segment lost 4 bases and the J segment 3 bases; nucleotides outside the gene matches: 9. CDR1 and CDR2 from the germline V gene are MRHNA and SNTAGT. The CDR3 contains 16 residues. The CDR3 sequence: CASSGSASGGTDTQYF. The CDR3 DNA follows: TGTGCCAGCAGTGGATCGGCAAGCGGGGGTACAGATACGCAGTATTTT.

The rearrangement uses TRBV29-1 and TRBJ2-7, with TRBD2 matching 10 bases. V trimming: 2 bases; J trimming: 3 bases; junction bases outside the gene matches: 1. Germline CDR1 and CDR2: SQVTM and ANQGSEA. This CDR3 has 13 amino acids. CDR3 protein: CSVETSGNYEQYF. CDR3 coding DNA: TGCAGCGTTGAAACTAGCGGGAACTACGAGCAGTACTTC.

In this sample, this clonotype turned up many times. V is TRBV6-1 and J is TRBJ1-1, with 8 nucleotides matching TRBD1. This CDR3 is built from 14 residues. Germline loops: CDR1 MNHNS, CDR2 SASEGT. The V gene end was trimmed by 6 bases and the J gene end by 0 bases; junction bases not matched to a gene: 3. CDR3 loop: CASRRQGMNTEAFF. DNA of the CDR3: TGTGCCAGCAGGCGACAGGGGATGAACACTGAAGCTTTCTTT.

This clonotype was seen only a few times. This chain links TRBV13 with TRBJ2-5; 10 bases fit TRBD1. This CDR3 is built from 16 residues. The V and J ends lost 5 bases and 2 bases, in that order; junction bases with no gene match: 8. The germline CDR1 and CDR2 sequences are PRHDT and FYEKMQ (reference sequence). The CDR3 reads CASSEGQGVRQETQYF. CDR3 DNA sequence: TGTGCCAGCAGCGAAGGACAGGGGGTTCGTCAAGAGACCCAGTACTTC.

This clonotype was detected only a few times. The genes are TRBV5-1 and TRBJ2-5, with 14 bases fitting TRBD2. Germline trimming cut 3 bases from V and 3 bases from J; bases unmatched to any gene: 7. Germline CDR1 is SGHRS and CDR2 is YFSETQ. This CDR3 has 17 amino acids. The CDR3 loop is CASSWGGTSGREETQYF. As DNA, the CDR3 is TGCGCCAGCAGCTGGGGAGGGACTAGCGGGAGAGAAGAGACCCAGTACTTC.

This clonotype occurred many times. The V and J genes are TRBV5-1 and TRBJ1-4, with TRBD1 matching over 7 bases. This CDR3 comprises 14 residues. Trimming at V came to 0 bases and at J to 6 bases, leaving 2 bases not matched to a gene. Germline values: CDR1 SGHRS, CDR2 YFSETQ. The CDR3 DNA is TGCGCCAGCAGCTTGGGACAGGGTGATGAAAAACTGTTTTTT. Its translation: CASSLGQGDEKLFF.

The rearrangement joins TRBV29-1 to TRBJ2-3, with TRBD2 identical over 13 bases. V was clipped by 5 bases and J by 1 base; unmatched bases: 6. The CDR3 length is 16 residues. Germline V CDR1 and CDR2: SQVTM, ANQGSEA. The CDR3 DNA is TGCAGCGTTAACCCCGGACTAGCGGGGGGCACAGATACGCAGTATTTT. Encoded protein: CSVNPGLAGGTDTQYF.

This clonotype was found a few times. The V gene is TRBV15, the J gene TRBJ2-3; 10 bases agree with TRBD1. V was clipped by 0 bases and J by 4 bases; unmatched bases: 4. The CDR3 contains 16 residues. Germline CDR1 LNHNV, CDR2 YYDKDF (reference sequence). The DNA for the CDR3 is TGTGCCACCAGCAGAGATGGGGGGACAGGGGCAGATACGCAGTATTTT. It translates to CATSRDGGTGADTQYF.

V is TRBV19 and J is TRBJ1-1; D unresolved. Trimming stripped 7 bases from V and 2 bases from J, with 11 bases between. This CDR3 has 13 residues. The V gene's germline CDR1 is LNHDA and CDR2 SQIVND (reference sequence). The CDR3 region has the DNA TGTGCCAGTATGGTGAGATCAAACACTGAAGCTTTCTTT. It encodes CASMVRSNTEAFF.

This clonotype was observed a few times. The chain employs TRBV20-1 and TRBJ2-3, with unresolved D. CDR3 length: 11 residues. V lost 3 bases and J 4 bases, leaving 5 bases between the germline ends. Germline V gene data show CDR1 as DFQATT and CDR2 as SNEGSKA (reference sequence). The DNA of the CDR3 is TGCAGTGCTAGCCCGGCAGATACGCAGTATTTT. This encodes CSASPADTQYF.

Only a few counts were recorded for this clonotype. The chain carries TRBV9 and TRBJ2-6; perhaps TRBD1 as D (6 bases). This CDR3 has 14 residues. Germline CDR1 reads SGDLS; CDR2 reads YYNGEE. V lost 3 bases to trimming and J lost 2 bases, with 6 bases between them. CDR3 sequence reads: CASSAGAGANVLTF. In DNA form, the CDR3 reads TGTGCCAGCAGCGCAGGGGCTGGGGCCAACGTCCTGACTTTC.

This clonotype was found many times. The chain uses TRBV12-2 and TRBJ2-3; TRBD1, the table's D call, was not compared with the DNA. TRBV12-2 is reported as a pseudogene. The CDR3 has 19 residues. The CDR3 DNA is TGTGCAAGTCGCTCTGCTACAGGGTTCCACGATTCCCGCACAGATACGCAGTATTTT. It codes for CASRSATGFHDSRTDTQYF.